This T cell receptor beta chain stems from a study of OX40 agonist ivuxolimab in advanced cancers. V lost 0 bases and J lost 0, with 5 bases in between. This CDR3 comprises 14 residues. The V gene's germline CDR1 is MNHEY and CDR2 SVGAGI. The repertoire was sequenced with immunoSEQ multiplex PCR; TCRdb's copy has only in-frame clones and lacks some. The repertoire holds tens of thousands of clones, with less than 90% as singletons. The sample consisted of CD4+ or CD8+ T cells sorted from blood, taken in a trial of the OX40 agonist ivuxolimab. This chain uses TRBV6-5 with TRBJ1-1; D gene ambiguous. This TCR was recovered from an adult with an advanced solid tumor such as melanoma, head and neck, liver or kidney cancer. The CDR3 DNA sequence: TGTGCCAGCAGTTACTCGTCAATGAACACTGAAGCTTTCTTT. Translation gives CASSYSSMNTEAFF.